This T cell receptor beta chain was documented in a study of cytomegalovirus exposure and HLA in healthy donors. The length of the CDR3 is 17 residues. With 3 bases clipped from V and 2 bases from J, the junction kept 7 bases outside the gene matches. Germline CDR1 is MDHEN and CDR2 is SYDVKM. The donors were part of the validation cohort of over a hundred subjects. That cohort was separate from the first cohort, which comprised fewer than 800 subjects. Clones were sequenced by immunoSEQ multiplex PCR, and TCRdb holds only the in-frame ones, with some missing. The sample holds 57,000 or so clones; approximately 96% are singletons and the top ten take approximately 0.91%.

The V and J genes are TRBV28 and TRBJ2-5; TRBD2 matches at 12 bases. The TCR sequence derives from a man younger than 35 in good health and CMV-seronegative. The specimen sequenced was PBMCs. The CDR3 loop is CASSFPTGLAGQETQYF. The CDR3 coding sequence is TGTGCCAGCAGTTTTCCAACCGGACTAGCGGGACAAGAGACCCAGTACTTC.